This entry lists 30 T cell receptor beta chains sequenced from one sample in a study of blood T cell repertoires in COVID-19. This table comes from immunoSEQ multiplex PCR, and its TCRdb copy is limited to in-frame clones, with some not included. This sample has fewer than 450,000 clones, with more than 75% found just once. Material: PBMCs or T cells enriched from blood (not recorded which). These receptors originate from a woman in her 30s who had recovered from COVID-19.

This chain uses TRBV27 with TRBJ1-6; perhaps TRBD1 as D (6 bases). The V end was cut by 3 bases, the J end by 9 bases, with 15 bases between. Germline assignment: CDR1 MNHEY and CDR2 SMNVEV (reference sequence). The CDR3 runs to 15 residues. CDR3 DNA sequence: TGTGCCAGCAGTTTTTCTGAACAGGGTACTTCACCCCTCCACTTT. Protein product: CASSFSEQGTSPLHF.

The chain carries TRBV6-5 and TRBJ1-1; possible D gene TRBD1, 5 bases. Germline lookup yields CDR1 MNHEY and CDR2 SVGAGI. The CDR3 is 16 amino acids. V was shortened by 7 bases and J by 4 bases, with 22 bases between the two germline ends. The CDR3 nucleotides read TGTGCCAGCAAATACTCCGGGGGGTTGGTGACCACTGAAGCTTTCTTT. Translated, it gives CASKYSGGLVTTEAFF.

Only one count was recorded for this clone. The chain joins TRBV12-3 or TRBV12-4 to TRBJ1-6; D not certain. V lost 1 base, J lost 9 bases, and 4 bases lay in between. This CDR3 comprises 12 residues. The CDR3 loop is CASSLVSSPLHF. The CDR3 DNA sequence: TGTGCCAGCAGTTTAGTGAGTTCACCCCTCCACTTT.

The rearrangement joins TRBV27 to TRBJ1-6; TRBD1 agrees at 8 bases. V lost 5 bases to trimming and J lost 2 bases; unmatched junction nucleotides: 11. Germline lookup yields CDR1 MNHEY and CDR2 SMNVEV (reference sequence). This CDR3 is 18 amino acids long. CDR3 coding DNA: TGTGCCAGCAGTCTGGGGAGGACAGGGACTACCTATAATTCACCCCTCCACTTT. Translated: CASSLGRTGTTYNSPLHF.

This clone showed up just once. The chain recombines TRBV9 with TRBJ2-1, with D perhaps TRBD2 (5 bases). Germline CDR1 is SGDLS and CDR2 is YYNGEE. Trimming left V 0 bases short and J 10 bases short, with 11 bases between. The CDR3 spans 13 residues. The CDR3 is CASSVDRGREQFF. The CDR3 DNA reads TGTGCCAGCAGCGTAGACCGGGGTCGGGAGCAGTTCTTC.

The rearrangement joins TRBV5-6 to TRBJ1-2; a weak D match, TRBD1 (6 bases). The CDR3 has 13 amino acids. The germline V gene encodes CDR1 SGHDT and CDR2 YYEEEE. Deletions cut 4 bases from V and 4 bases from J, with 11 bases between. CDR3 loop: CASSQGRAYGYTF. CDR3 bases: TGTGCCAGCAGCCAGGGGAGAGCCTATGGCTACACCTTC.

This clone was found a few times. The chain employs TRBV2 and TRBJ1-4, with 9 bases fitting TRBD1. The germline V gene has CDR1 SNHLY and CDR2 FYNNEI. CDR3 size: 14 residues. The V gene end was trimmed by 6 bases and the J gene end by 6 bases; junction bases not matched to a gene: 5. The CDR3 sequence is CASSRDRVDEKLFF. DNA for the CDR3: TGTGCCAGCAGCCGGGACAGGGTGGATGAAAAACTGTTTTTT.

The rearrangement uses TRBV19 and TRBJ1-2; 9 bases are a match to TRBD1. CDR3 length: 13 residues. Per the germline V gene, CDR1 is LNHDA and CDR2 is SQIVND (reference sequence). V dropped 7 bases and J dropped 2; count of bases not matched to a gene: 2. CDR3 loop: CASTTGGNYGYTF. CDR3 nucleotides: TGTGCCAGTACAACAGGGGGCAACTATGGCTACACCTTC.

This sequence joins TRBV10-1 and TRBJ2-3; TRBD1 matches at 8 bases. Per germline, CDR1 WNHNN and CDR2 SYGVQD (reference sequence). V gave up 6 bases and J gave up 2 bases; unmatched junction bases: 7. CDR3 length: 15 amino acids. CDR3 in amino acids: CASSKTGVDTDTQYF. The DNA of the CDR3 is TGCGCCAGCAGCAAGACAGGGGTGGACACAGATACGCAGTATTTT.

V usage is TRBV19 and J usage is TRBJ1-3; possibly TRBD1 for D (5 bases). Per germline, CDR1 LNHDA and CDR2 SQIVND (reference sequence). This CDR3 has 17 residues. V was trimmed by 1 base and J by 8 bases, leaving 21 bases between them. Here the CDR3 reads CASSIVLRGTGLDTIYF. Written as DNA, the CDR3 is TGTGCCAGTAGTATAGTCCTACGGGGGACCGGGCTTGACACCATATATTTT.

CDR3 amino acids: CASSRDREYGYTF. The CDR3 DNA sequence: TGTGCCAGCAGCAGGGACAGGGAATATGGCTACACCTTC. The V and J genes are TRBV5-6 and TRBJ1-2; TRBD1 matches at 9 bases. Germline CDR1 SGHDT, CDR2 YYEEEE. CDR3 length equals 13 residues. The V segment lost 4 bases and the J segment 5 bases; nucleotides outside the gene matches: 3.

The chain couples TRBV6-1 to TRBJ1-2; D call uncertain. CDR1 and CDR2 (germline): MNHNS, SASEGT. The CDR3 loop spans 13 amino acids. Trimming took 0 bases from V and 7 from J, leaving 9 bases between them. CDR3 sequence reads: CASSEAGVGGYTF. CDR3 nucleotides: TGTGCCAGCAGTGAAGCCGGAGTGGGTGGCTACACCTTC.

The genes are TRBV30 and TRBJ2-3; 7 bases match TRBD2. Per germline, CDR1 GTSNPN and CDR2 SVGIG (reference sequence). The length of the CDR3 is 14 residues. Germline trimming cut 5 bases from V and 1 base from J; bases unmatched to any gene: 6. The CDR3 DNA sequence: TGTGCCTGGGCCAGCGCGGGGGGCACAGATACGCAGTATTTT. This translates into CAWASAGGTDTQYF.

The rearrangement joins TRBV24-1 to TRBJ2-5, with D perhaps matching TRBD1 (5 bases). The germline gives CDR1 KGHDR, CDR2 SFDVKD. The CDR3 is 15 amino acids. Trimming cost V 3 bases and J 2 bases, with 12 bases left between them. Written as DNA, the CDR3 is TGTGCCACCAGTGATAGGGCAGGGCGACAAGAGACCCAGTACTTC. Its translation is CATSDRAGRQETQYF.

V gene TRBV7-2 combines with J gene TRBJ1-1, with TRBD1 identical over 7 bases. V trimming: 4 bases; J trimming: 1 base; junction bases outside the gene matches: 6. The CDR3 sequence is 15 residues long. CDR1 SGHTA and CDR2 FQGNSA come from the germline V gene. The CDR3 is CASSSKQGWNTEAFF. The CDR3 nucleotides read TGTGCCAGCAGCTCCAAACAGGGGTGGAACACTGAAGCTTTCTTT.

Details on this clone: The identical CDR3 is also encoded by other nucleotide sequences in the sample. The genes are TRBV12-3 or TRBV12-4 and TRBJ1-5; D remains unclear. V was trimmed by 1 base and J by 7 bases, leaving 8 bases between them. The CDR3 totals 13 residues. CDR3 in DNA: TGTGCCAGCAGTTTAGGAGGGTCCCAGCCCCAGCATTTT. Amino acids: CASSLGGSQPQHF.

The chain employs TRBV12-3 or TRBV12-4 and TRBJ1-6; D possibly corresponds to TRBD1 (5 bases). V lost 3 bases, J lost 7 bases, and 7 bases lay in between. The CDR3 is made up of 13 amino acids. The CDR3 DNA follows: TGTGCCAGCAGTTTTAAGGGGAATTCACCCCTCCACTTT. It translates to CASSFKGNSPLHF.

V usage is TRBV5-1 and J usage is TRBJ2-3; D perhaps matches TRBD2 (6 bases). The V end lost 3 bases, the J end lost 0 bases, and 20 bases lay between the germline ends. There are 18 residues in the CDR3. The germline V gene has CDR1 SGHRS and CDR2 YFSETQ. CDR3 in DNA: TGCGCCAGCAGCTGGACGGGCGGGGCAGGGCCTAGCACAGATACGCAGTATTTT. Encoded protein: CASSWTGGAGPSTDTQYF.

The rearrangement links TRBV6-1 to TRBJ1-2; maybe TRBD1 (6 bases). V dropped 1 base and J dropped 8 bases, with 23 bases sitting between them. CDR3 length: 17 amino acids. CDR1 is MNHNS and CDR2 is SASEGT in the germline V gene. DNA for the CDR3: TGTGCCAGCAGTGAAGAAACCTCCCACAGGGTTCGTCGAGGCTACACCTTC. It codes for CASSEETSHRVRRGYTF.

CDR3 sequence: CASSLYRLAGTEADEQYF. The CDR3 DNA reads TGCGCCAGCAGCTTGTACCGATTAGCGGGGACAGAGGCGGACGAGCAGTACTTC. The chain recombines TRBV5-1 with TRBJ2-7; possibly TRBD2 for D (8 bases). Deletions cut 1 base from V and 5 bases from J, with 25 bases between. Germline V gene sequence: CDR1 SGHRS, CDR2 YFSETQ. This CDR3 has 18 residues.

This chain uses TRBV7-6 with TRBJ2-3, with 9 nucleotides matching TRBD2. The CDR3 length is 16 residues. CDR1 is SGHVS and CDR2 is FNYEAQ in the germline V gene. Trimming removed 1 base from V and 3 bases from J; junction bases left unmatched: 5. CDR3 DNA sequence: TGTGCCAGCAGCTTAGGGCGGGGGGGCCGGACAGATACGCAGTATTTT. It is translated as CASSLGRGGRTDTQYF.

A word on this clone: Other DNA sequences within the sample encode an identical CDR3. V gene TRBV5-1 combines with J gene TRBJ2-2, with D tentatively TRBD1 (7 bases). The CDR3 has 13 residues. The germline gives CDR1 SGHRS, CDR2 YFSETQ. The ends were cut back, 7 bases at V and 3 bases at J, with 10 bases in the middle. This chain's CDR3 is CASGRGDTGELFF. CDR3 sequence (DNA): TGCGCCAGCGGCAGGGGGGACACCGGGGAGCTGTTTTTT.

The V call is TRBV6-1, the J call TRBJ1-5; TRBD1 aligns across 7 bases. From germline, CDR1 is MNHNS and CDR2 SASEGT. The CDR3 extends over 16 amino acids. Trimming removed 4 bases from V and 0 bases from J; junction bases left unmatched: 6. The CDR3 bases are TGTGCCAGCAGTGCCGGGACAGACAATAGCAATCAGCCCCAGCATTTT. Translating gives CASSAGTDNSNQPQHF.

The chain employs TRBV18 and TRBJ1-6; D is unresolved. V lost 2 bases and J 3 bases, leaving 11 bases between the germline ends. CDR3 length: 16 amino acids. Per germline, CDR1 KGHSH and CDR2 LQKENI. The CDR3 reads CASSPLPPDYNSPLHF. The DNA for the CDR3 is TGTGCCAGCTCACCATTACCGCCAGACTATAATTCACCCCTCCACTTT.

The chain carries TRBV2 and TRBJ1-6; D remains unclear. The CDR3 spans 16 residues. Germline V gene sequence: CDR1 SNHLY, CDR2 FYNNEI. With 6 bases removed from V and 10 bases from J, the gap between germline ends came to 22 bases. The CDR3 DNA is TGTGCCAGCAGAGGGTTTTTGAGGGTTTTCTCGTCACCCCTCCACTTT. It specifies CASRGFLRVFSSPLHF.

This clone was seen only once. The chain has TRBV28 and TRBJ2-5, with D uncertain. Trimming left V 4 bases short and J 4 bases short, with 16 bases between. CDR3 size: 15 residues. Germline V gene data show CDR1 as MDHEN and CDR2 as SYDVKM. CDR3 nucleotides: TGTGCCAGCAGTTCCCCCCGCAGGCATCGAGAGACCCAGTACTTC. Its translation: CASSSPRRHRETQYF. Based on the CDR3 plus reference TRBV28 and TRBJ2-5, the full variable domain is DVKVTQSSRYLVKRTGEKVFLECVQDMDHENMFWYRQDPGLGLRLIYFSYDVKMKEKGDIPEGYSVSREKKERFSLILESASTNQTSMYLCASSSPRRHRETQYFGPGTRLLVL.

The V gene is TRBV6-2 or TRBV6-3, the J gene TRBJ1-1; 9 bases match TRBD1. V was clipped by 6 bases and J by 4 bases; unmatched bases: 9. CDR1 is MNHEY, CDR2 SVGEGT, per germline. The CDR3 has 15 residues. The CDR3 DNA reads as TGTGCCAGCAGCCAAAGACAGGGGGTTGGCACTGAAGCTTTCTTT. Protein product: CASSQRQGVGTEAFF.

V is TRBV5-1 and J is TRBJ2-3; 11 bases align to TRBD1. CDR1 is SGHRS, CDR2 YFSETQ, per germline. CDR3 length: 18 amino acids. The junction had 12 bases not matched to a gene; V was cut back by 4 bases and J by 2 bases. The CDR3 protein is CASSRRTGGRGYTDTQYF. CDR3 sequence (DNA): TGCGCCAGCAGCAGAAGGACAGGGGGCCGTGGGTACACAGATACGCAGTATTTT.

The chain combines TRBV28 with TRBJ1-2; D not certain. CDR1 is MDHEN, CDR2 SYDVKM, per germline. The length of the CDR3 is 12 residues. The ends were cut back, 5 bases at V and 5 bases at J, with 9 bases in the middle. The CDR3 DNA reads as TGTGCCAGCAGTCCTGCCACTTATGGCTACACCTTC. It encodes CASSPATYGYTF.

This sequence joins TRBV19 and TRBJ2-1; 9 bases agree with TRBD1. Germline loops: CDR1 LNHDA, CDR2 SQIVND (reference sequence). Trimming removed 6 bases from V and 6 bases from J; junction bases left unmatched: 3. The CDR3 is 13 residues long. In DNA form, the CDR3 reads TGTGCCAGTAGCACGACAGGGGGCAATGAGCAGTTCTTC. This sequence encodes CASSTTGGNEQFF. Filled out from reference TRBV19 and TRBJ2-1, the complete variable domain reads DGGITQSPKYLFRKEGQNVTLSCEQNLNHDAMYWYRQDPGQGLRLIYYSQIVNDFQKGDIAEGYSVSREKKESFPLTVTSAQKNPTAFYLCASSTTGGNEQFFGPGTRLTVL.